This is a list of T cell receptor beta chains from one sample in a study of cytomegalovirus exposure and HLA in healthy donors. Measured with immunoSEQ multiplex PCR; TCRdb has only the in-frame clones, and not every one. The listing contains about 160,000 clones. The sequenced sample consisted of PBMCs. These TCRs come from a woman aged 60-70 years in good health and CMV-seronegative. Each CDR3 is given with its conserved first and last residue. D genes are given only for firm matches.

cdr3_nt cdr3_aa j_call v_call d_call
TGTGCTAGTGGTTTGGTGGCAGGTGAAAGGATCACCTTC CASGLVAGERITF TRBJ1-2 TRBV12-5 .
TGTGCCAGCAGCCCTTTTGTCATCGGGAACACTGAAGCTTTCTTT CASSPFVIGNTEAFF TRBJ1-1 TRBV7-3 .
TGTGCCAGCAGCGCCCGGGACAGAGAGTTTTATGGCTACACCTTC CASSARDREFYGYTF TRBJ1-2 TRBV9 TRBD1
TGTGCCAGTAGTATAACGGTAGGGGCTCCGAGCTCCTACGAGCAGTACTTC CASSITVGAPSSYEQYF TRBJ2-7 TRBV19 .
TGTGCCAGCAGCTCCAGACAGTTGGGTCAGCCCCAGCATTTT CASSSRQLGQPQHF TRBJ1-5 TRBV5-5 .
TGTGCCTGGACCGGCACCGGGGAGCTGTTTTTT CAWTGTGELFF TRBJ2-2 TRBV30 .
TGTGCCAGCAGCCAAGACAGGGGGACTGAAGCTTTCTTT CASSQDRGTEAFF TRBJ1-1 TRBV14 TRBD1
TGCAGCGTTGTAGTACTAGCGGGGACCCAAGAGACCCAGTACTTC CSVVVLAGTQETQYF TRBJ2-5 TRBV29-1 TRBD2
TGTGCCAGCAGCAGGGCTGGGTCCTATGGCTACACCTTC CASSRAGSYGYTF TRBJ1-2 TRBV2 .
TGTGCCAGTAGCAAGAGGGACTCCGCGGGAAGTTACGAGCAGTACTTC CASSKRDSAGSYEQYF TRBJ2-7 TRBV19 .
TGTGCCAGCAGCCCGACAGCCTACAATGAGCAGTTCTTC CASSPTAYNEQFF TRBJ2-1 TRBV7-9 .
TGCGCCAGCAGTCCATTGGACGGGGTAGCCGGGGAGCTGTTTTTT CASSPLDGVAGELFF TRBJ2-2 TRBV5-1 .
TGTGCCAGTAGTACGGGGGGTGGGGCCAACGTCCTGACTTTC CASSTGGGANVLTF TRBJ2-6 TRBV19 TRBD2
TGTGCCAGCAGCCACCCACAGGGGGCAGAGACCCAGTACTTC CASSHPQGAETQYF TRBJ2-5 TRBV7-8 TRBD1
TGTGCCAGCAGCTTGGGACAGGGACTTTTTTACGAGCAGTACTTC CASSLGQGLFYEQYF TRBJ2-7 TRBV5-4 .
TGTGCCAGCAGCGCCCGACAGGGCGTGGACACCGGGGAGCTGTTTTTT CASSARQGVDTGELFF TRBJ2-2 TRBV9 TRBD1
TGTGCCACAGGACAGGAGAACACCGGGGAGCTGTTTTTT CATGQENTGELFF TRBJ2-2 TRBV2 TRBD1
TGCGCCAGCAGCTCCGGACAGGTCGGCTACTATGGCTACACCTTC CASSSGQVGYYGYTF TRBJ1-2 TRBV5-1 TRBD1
TGCGCCAGCGGGCGGGAACCCGGAAACACCATATATTTT CASGREPGNTIYF TRBJ1-3 TRBV5-1 .
TGTGCCAGCAGTGCAACTAGCGGCCCCTACGAGCAGTACTTC CASSATSGPYEQYF TRBJ2-7 TRBV2 TRBD2
TGTGCCAGCAGTCTCGACAGTGCTATCTACGAGCAGTACTTC CASSLDSAIYEQYF TRBJ2-7 TRBV27 .
TGTACCAGCAGTTACCAGCCGACAGGGGGAAATTCACCCCTCCACTTT CTSSYQPTGGNSPLHF TRBJ1-6 TRBV6-5 TRBD1
TGTGCCAGCAGCTTAGCGACGCTAGCGGGCTCCACAGATACGCAGTATTTT CASSLATLAGSTDTQYF TRBJ2-3 TRBV7-2 TRBD2
TGTGCCAGTAGTATAGCTACCGGGGGGGCCATCGGGCAGTTCTTC CASSIATGGAIGQFF TRBJ2-1 TRBV19 TRBD2
TGTGCCAGCAGCTTGAGACAGGGGCAAGAGACCCAGTACTTC CASSLRQGQETQYF TRBJ2-5 TRBV11-3 TRBD1
TGTGCCAGCAGCGCCTTGCCGGGTCTCAGCTACGAGCAGTACTTC CASSALPGLSYEQYF TRBJ2-7 TRBV7-3 .
TGTGCCAGCAGCTCTAGGGGCCCCACCTGGGGTCCCAAGGGGCAGTTCTTC CASSSRGPTWGPKGQFF TRBJ2-1 TRBV11-2 .
TGTGCCAGCAGCTTAGAGGGGGGGGCGAACTCCTACGAGCAGTACTTC CASSLEGGANSYEQYF TRBJ2-7 TRBV7-2 .
TGTGCCAGCAGCCAAGTCGGGACAGGGAAAGGATATGGCTACACCTTC CASSQVGTGKGYGYTF TRBJ1-2 TRBV4-2 TRBD1
TGCAGCGTTGGACAGGGAGCCTCTGGAAACACCATATATTTT CSVGQGASGNTIYF TRBJ1-3 TRBV29-1 TRBD1
TGTGCCAGCAGTAGAAACAGGGGTTCCTACGAGCAGTACTTC CASSRNRGSYEQYF TRBJ2-7 TRBV27 TRBD1
TGTGCCATCAGTGACCGGGACAGGGGGCATGACAATGAGCAGTTCTTC CAISDRDRGHDNEQFF TRBJ2-1 TRBV10-3 TRBD1
TGTGCCAGCAGCAAGATGGACATCAAAAACACTGAAGCTTTCTTT CASSKMDIKNTEAFF TRBJ1-1 TRBV4-2 .
TGCGCCAGCAGCTTAGGTAGCGGAGGATACGAGCAGTACTTC CASSLGSGGYEQYF TRBJ2-7 TRBV5-1 .
TGTGCCAGCCGGGACAGAACGAACACTGAAGCTTTCTTT CASRDRTNTEAFF TRBJ1-1 TRBV6-1 TRBD1
TGTGCCAGCAGCTCCCAAGCAGGGGGCGCGACTGAAGCTTTCTTT CASSSQAGGATEAFF TRBJ1-1 TRBV7-2 TRBD1
TGTGCCAGCAGCTTGACCGGGACAGTTAGCAATCAGCCCCAGCATTTT CASSLTGTVSNQPQHF TRBJ1-5 TRBV7-9 TRBD1
TGTGCCACCAGCATAGACAATGAGCAGTTCTTC CATSIDNEQFF TRBJ2-1 TRBV15 .
TGTGCCAGCTCACCCCGACAGGGAATCGGGTACGAGCAGTACTTC CASSPRQGIGYEQYF TRBJ2-7 TRBV18 TRBD1
TGTGCCAGCAGCTTAGGTCCGGGACTAACAAGGGGGGCCCAGTACTTC CASSLGPGLTRGAQYF TRBJ2-5 TRBV7-9 .